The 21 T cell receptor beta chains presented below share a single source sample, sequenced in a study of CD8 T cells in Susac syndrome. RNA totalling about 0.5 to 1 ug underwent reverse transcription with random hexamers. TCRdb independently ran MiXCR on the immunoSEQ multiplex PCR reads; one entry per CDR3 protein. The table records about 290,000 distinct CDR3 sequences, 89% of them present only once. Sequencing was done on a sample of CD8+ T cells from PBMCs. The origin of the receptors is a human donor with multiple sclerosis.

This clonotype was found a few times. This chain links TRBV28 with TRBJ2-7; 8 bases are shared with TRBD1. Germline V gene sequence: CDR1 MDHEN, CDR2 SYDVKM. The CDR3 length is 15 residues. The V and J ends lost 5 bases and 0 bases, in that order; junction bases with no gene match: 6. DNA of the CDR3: TGTGCCAGCAGTCCCCGGACAGGGAGCTCCTACGAGCAGTACTTC. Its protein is CASSPRTGSSYEQYF.

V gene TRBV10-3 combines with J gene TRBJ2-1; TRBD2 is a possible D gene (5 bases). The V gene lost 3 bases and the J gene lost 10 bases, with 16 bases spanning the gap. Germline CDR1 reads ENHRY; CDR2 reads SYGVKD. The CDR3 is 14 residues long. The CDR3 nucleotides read TGTGCCATCAGTGACCCTCCCGAGGGCATAGAGCAGTTCTTC. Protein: CAISDPPEGIEQFF.

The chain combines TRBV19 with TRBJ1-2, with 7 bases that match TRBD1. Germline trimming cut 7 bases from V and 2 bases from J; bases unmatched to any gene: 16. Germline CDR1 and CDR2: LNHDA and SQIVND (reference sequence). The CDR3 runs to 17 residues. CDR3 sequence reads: CASIGGTAVPTNYGYTF. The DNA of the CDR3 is TGTGCCAGTATTGGTGGGACAGCAGTACCTACGAACTATGGCTACACCTTC.

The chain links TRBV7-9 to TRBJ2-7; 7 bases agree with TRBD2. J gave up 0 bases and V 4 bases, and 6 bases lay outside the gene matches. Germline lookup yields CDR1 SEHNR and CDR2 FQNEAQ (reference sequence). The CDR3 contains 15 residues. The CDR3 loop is CASSSGGSSSYEQYF. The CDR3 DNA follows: TGTGCCAGCAGCTCTGGCGGGAGTAGCTCCTACGAGCAGTACTTC.

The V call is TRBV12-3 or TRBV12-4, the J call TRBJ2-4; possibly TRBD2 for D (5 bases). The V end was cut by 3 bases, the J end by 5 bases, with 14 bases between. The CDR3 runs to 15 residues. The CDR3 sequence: CASSLIGFGENIQYF. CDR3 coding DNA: TGTGCCAGCAGTTTGATCGGGTTCGGGGAAAACATTCAGTACTTC.

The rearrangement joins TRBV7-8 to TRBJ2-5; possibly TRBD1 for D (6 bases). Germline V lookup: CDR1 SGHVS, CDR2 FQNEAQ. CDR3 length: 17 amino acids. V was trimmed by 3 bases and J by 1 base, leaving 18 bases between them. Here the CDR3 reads CASSFPPGHMIQETQYF. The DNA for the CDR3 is TGTGCCAGCAGCTTTCCCCCGGGACACATGATCCAAGAGACCCAGTACTTC.

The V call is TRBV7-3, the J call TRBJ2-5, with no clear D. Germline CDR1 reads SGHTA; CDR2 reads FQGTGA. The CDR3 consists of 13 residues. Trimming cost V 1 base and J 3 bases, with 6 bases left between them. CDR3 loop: CASSLKAEETQYF. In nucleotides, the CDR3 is TGTGCCAGCAGCTTAAAGGCAGAAGAGACCCAGTACTTC.

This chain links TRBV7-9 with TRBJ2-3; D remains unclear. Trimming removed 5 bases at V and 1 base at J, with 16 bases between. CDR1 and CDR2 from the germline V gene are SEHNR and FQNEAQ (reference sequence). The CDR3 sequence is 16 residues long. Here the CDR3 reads CASSPRQVDGTDTQYF. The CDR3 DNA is TGTGCCAGCAGCCCCCGCCAGGTCGATGGCACAGATACGCAGTATTTT. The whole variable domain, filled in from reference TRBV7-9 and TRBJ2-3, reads DTGVSQNPRHKITKRGQNVTFRCDPISEHNRLYWYRQTLGQGPEFLTYFQNEAQLEKSRLLSDRFSAERPKGSFSTLEIQRTEQGDSAMYLCASSPRQVDGTDTQYFGPGTRLTVL.

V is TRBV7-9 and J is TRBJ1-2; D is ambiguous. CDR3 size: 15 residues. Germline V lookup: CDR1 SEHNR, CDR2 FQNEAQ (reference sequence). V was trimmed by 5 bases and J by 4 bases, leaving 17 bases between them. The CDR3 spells CASSREGTEIYGYTF. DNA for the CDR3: TGTGCCAGCAGCAGAGAGGGTACAGAGATCTATGGCTACACCTTC.

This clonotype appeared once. In DNA form, the CDR3 reads TGCGCCAGCAGCCCCTCGGGTGGGACACTCCACTCTGGTACTGAAGCTTTCTTT. Translation: CASSPSGGTLHSGTEAFF. The rearrangement links TRBV4-1 to TRBJ1-1; D might be TRBD1 (6 bases). The V gene's germline CDR1 is MGHRA and CDR2 YSYEKL. The CDR3 length is 18 residues. Trimming stripped 4 bases from V and 5 bases from J, with 26 bases between.

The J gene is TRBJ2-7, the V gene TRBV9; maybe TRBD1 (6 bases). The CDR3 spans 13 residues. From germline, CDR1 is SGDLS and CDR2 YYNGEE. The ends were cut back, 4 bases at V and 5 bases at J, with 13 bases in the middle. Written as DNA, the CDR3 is TGTGCCAGCAGCTCCTACAGGGAACACGAGCAGTACTTC. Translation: CASSSYREHEQYF.

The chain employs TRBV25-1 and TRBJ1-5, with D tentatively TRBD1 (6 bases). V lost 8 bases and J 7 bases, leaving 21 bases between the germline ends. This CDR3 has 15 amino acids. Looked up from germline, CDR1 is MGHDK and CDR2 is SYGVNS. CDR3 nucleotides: TGTGCCAGCTCTCACCAGGGGCTAAAGGTCCAGCCCCAGCATTTT. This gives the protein CASSHQGLKVQPQHF.

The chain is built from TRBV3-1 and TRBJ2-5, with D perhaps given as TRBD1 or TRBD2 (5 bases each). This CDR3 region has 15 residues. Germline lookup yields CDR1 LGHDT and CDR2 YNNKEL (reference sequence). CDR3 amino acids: CATQPRGGPQETQYF. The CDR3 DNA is TGTGCTACTCAACCTCGGGGCGGCCCTCAAGAGACCCAGTACTTC.

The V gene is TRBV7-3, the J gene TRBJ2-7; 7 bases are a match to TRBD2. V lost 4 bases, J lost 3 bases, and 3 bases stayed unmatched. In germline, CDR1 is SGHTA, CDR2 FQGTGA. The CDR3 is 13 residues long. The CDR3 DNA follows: TGTGCCAGCAGCTCGTGGGGGGGCTACGAGCAGTACTTC. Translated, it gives CASSSWGGYEQYF.

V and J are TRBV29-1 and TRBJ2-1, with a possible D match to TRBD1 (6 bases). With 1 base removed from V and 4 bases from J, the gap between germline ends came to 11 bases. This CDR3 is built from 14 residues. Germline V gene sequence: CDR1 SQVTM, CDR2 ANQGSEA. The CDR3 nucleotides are TGCAGCGTTGAAGGCAGGGGTTCTTACAATGAGCAGTTCTTC. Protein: CSVEGRGSYNEQFF.

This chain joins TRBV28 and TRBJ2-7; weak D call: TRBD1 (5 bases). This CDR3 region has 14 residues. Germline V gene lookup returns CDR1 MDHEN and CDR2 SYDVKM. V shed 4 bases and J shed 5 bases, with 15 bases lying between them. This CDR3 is CASSSPFDSHEQYF. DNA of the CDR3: TGTGCCAGCAGTTCCCCCTTTGACAGCCACGAGCAGTACTTC.

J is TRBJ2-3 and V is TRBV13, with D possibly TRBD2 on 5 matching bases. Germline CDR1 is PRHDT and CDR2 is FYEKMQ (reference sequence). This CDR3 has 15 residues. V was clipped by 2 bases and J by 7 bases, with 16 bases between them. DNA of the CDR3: TGTGCCAGCAGCTTATTAGAACTAGTCTTGAATACGCAGTATTTT. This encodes CASSLLELVLNTQYF.

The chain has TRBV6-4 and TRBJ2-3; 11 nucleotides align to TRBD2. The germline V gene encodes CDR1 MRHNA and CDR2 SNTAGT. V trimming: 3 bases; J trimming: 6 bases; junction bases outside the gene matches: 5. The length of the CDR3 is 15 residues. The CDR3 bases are TGTGCCAGCAGTGAACTAGCGGGAGATCGGGATACGCAGTATTTT. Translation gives CASSELAGDRDTQYF.

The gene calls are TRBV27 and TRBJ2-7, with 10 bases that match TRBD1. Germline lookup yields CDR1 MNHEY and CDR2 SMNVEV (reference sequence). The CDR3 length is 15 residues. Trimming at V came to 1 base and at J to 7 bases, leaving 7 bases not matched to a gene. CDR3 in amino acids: CASSLWGQGRKEQYF. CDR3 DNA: TGTGCCAGCAGTTTATGGGGACAGGGGAGGAAAGAGCAGTACTTC.

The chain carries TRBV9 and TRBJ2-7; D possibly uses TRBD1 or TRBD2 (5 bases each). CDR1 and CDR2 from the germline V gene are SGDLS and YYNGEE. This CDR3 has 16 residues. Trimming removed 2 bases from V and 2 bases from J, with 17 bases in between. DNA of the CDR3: TGTGCCAGCAGCGTTAGAGGGACGGCGGAACCCTACGAGCAGTACTTC. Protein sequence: CASSVRGTAEPYEQYF.

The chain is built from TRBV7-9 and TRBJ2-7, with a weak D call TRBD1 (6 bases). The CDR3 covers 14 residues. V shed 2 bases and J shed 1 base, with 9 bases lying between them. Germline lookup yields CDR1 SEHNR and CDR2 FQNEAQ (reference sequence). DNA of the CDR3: TGTGCCAGCAGCTTATTGGGGGCTTCCTACGAGCAGTACTTC. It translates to CASSLLGASYEQYF.